Below, 26 T cell receptor beta chains from the same sample are listed, as sequenced in a study of blood T cell repertoires in COVID-19. The protocol was immunoSEQ multiplex PCR, while the TCRdb copy is restricted to in-frame clones and leaves out a portion. The table records fewer than 60,000 clones, about 80% of them present only once. Sample: peripheral blood. The receptor set was obtained from a man aged 55 to 70 with acute or convalescent COVID-19.

This rearrangement joins TRBV11-2 to TRBJ2-2; D might be TRBD1 (5 bases). V lost 3 bases to trimming and J lost 7 bases, with 18 bases between them. CDR3 length: 16 amino acids. Germline values: CDR1 SGHAT, CDR2 FQNNGV. CDR3 loop: CASSFLQGEKGGELFF. The CDR3 DNA reads as TGTGCCAGCAGCTTCCTGCAGGGCGAAAAGGGCGGGGAGCTGTTTTTT.

This clone was detected only once. This chain connects TRBV6-4 to TRBJ1-1; D unclear. Germline CDR1 MRHNA, CDR2 SNTAGT. Trimming took 2 bases from V and 0 from J, leaving 10 bases between them. The CDR3 covers 15 residues. The CDR3 loop reads CASSDPAGMNTEAFF. In DNA, the CDR3 is TGTGCCAGCAGTGACCCGGCAGGAATGAACACTGAAGCTTTCTTT.

V is TRBV4-1 and J is TRBJ1-1, with D maybe TRBD1 (6 bases). CDR3 length: 15 residues. The V gene lost 0 bases and the J gene lost 1 base, with 9 bases spanning the gap. Germline V lookup: CDR1 MGHRA, CDR2 YSYEKL. The CDR3 sequence is CASSQEQGKNTEAFF. CDR3 DNA: TGCGCCAGCAGCCAAGAGCAGGGGAAGAACACTGAAGCTTTCTTT.

The V and J genes are TRBV4-3 and TRBJ2-1; possible D gene TRBD1, 6 bases. The germline gives CDR1 LGHNA, CDR2 YSLEER. The CDR3 covers 16 residues. Trimming took off 1 base at V and 4 bases at J, with 14 bases between the two ends. For the CDR3, the DNA is TGCGCCAGCAGCCAAGCGGACAGCGCGCTATACAATGAGCAGTTCTTC. This sequence encodes CASSQADSALYNEQFF.

The genes are TRBV24-1 and TRBJ2-2; unclear D gene. Germline V gene data show CDR1 as KGHDR and CDR2 as SFDVKD. The CDR3 has 15 amino acids. Trimming removed 0 bases from V and 0 bases from J, with 4 bases in between. This CDR3 is CATSDLQSNTGELFF. In nucleotides, the CDR3 is TGTGCCACCAGTGATTTGCAGTCGAACACCGGGGAGCTGTTTTTT.

The chain uses TRBV4-3 and TRBJ2-7; a weak D match, TRBD2 (6 bases). The CDR3 is made up of 15 amino acids. V dropped 1 base and J dropped 4 bases, with 14 bases sitting between them. The germline V gene encodes CDR1 LGHNA and CDR2 YSLEER. The CDR3 DNA follows: TGCGCCAGCAGCCAAGGGGCCGTGGCGGGGTACGAGCAGTACTTC. This encodes CASSQGAVAGYEQYF.

This CDR3 reads CASSVEAQRGAHEQFF. The CDR3 nucleotides are TGTGCCAGCAGCGTAGAGGCCCAGCGGGGGGCCCATGAGCAGTTCTTC. This rearrangement joins TRBV9 to TRBJ2-1, with 9 bases lining up with TRBD2. J lost 8 bases, V lost 0 bases, and 9 bases had no gene match. CDR3 size: 16 residues. Looked up from germline, CDR1 is SGDLS and CDR2 is YYNGEE.

V usage is TRBV10-2 and J usage is TRBJ1-4; D might be TRBD1 (6 bases). Germline CDR1 is WSHSY and CDR2 is SAAADI. This CDR3 is built from 14 residues. Trimming removed 7 bases at V and 3 bases at J, with 12 bases between. The CDR3 region has the DNA TGCGCCAGCACCATGACAGGACCTAATGAAAAACTGTTTTTT. Residues: CASTMTGPNEKLFF.

This rearrangement joins TRBV5-6 to TRBJ2-2, with D maybe TRBD1 (5 bases). Germline V gene lookup returns CDR1 SGHDT and CDR2 YYEEEE. The CDR3 length is 15 residues. Trimming stripped 1 base from V and 4 bases from J, with 11 bases between. The CDR3 DNA follows: TGTGCCAGCAGCTTGCCAGGGTCCATCACCGGGGAGCTGTTTTTT. It codes for CASSLPGSITGELFF.

The chain employs TRBV5-1 and TRBJ2-5, with 8 bases that match TRBD2. Trimming cost V 2 bases and J 3 bases; bases outside gene matches: 3. CDR1 is SGHRS, CDR2 YFSETQ, per germline. This CDR3 contains 14 residues. This chain's CDR3 is CASSFSGVKETQYF. CDR3 coding DNA: TGCGCCAGCAGCTTTAGCGGGGTCAAAGAGACCCAGTACTTC.

This sequence joins TRBV5-6 and TRBJ1-5, with TRBD1 matching over 7 bases. The germline V gene encodes CDR1 SGHDT and CDR2 YYEEEE. V shed 4 bases and J 6 bases; nucleotides not matched to a gene: 10. CDR3 size: 15 residues. The CDR3 DNA reads as TGTGCCAGCAGCACCTACGGGACAGACGGTCAGCCCCAGCATTTT. Translation gives CASSTYGTDGQPQHF.

The rearrangement joins TRBV12-3 or TRBV12-4 to TRBJ1-5; no firm D call. The CDR3 is 13 residues long. Deletions cut 3 bases from V and 3 bases from J, with 6 bases between. The CDR3 is CASSFGFNQPQHF. CDR3 coding DNA: TGTGCCAGCAGTTTCGGGTTCAATCAGCCCCAGCATTTT.

V and J are TRBV5-1 and TRBJ2-3; 8 bases map to TRBD2. V dropped 0 bases and J dropped 6; count of bases not matched to a gene: 6. The CDR3 is 15 residues long. Per the germline V gene, CDR1 is SGHRS and CDR2 is YFSETQ. The CDR3 bases are TGCGCCAGCAGCTTGGAACGGGGGGGCATTGATACGCAGTATTTT. The encoded protein is CASSLERGGIDTQYF.

This clone was detected a few times. V and J are TRBV27 and TRBJ1-5; 7 nucleotides line up with TRBD1. With 7 bases clipped from V and 2 bases from J, the junction kept 14 bases outside the gene matches. Per the germline V gene, CDR1 is MNHEY and CDR2 is SMNVEV (reference sequence). This CDR3 comprises 17 residues. CDR3 in DNA: TGTGCCAGCAAGTTGGCAGGGGGATCCCTTCGCAATCAGCCCCAGCATTTT. Protein product: CASKLAGGSLRNQPQHF.

The chain couples TRBV6-5 to TRBJ1-6; the D is unclear. Germline V CDR1 and CDR2: MNHEY, SVGAGI. Trimming took off 6 bases at V and 7 bases at J, with 10 bases between the two ends. This CDR3 is 13 amino acids long. Here the CDR3 DNA reads TGTGCCAGCAGGCGGGCCCTGAATTCACCCCTCCACTTT. Translating it yields CASRRALNSPLHF.

CDR3 bases: TGCAGTGCTAGTCCCGGGGACTATGGCTACACCTTC. This gives the protein CSASPGDYGYTF. The V gene is TRBV20-1, the J gene TRBJ1-2; D is ambiguous. This CDR3 comprises 12 residues. V gave up 3 bases and J gave up 3 bases, with 8 bases separating them. Germline V gene lookup returns CDR1 DFQATT and CDR2 SNEGSKA (reference sequence).

J is TRBJ2-7 and V is TRBV6-1, with D unclear. Germline lookup yields CDR1 MNHNS and CDR2 SASEGT. CDR3 length: 14 amino acids. Trimming left V 3 bases short and J 0 bases short, with 9 bases between. The CDR3 spells CASSDSWSSYEQYF. Here the CDR3 DNA reads TGTGCCAGCAGTGATTCCTGGAGCTCCTACGAGCAGTACTTC.

J is TRBJ2-3 and V is TRBV4-1; 8 bases align to TRBD2. The J segment lost 1 base and the V segment lost 0 bases, leaving 6 bases of the junction unmatched. The CDR3 consists of 17 residues. Germline V CDR1 and CDR2: MGHRA, YSYEKL. In DNA form, the CDR3 reads TGCGCCAGCAGCCAAGAATACGGGGGGGCTGGCACAGATACGCAGTATTTT. Translating gives CASSQEYGGAGTDTQYF.

The V and J genes are TRBV9 and TRBJ1-2; no definite D call. V was shortened by 3 bases and J by 8 bases, with 14 bases between the two germline ends. The CDR3 is made up of 13 amino acids. Looked up from germline, CDR1 is SGDLS and CDR2 is YYNGEE. The CDR3 loop reads CASSETTSRGYTF. The CDR3 bases are TGTGCCAGCAGCGAGACAACCTCCCGGGGCTACACCTTC.

This clone showed up just once. The chain employs TRBV6-1 and TRBJ1-2; D is undetermined. This CDR3 region has 13 residues. From germline, CDR1 is MNHNS and CDR2 SASEGT. V lost 2 bases to trimming and J lost 4 bases, with 8 bases between them. This CDR3 is CASSENSPYGYTF. The CDR3 DNA is TGTGCCAGCAGTGAAAACAGTCCCTATGGCTACACCTTC.

This clone was seen only once. The V and J genes are TRBV11-2 and TRBJ1-1; 9 bases line up with TRBD1. Germline assignment: CDR1 SGHAT and CDR2 FQNNGV. V was clipped by 4 bases and J by 6 bases; unmatched bases: 9. The CDR3 covers 15 residues. This CDR3 is CASSSRQGQGSEAFF. The CDR3 coding sequence is TGTGCCAGCAGCTCCCGCCAGGGACAGGGATCTGAAGCTTTCTTT.

The table lists this clone with a few counts. This rearrangement joins TRBV3-1 (or the pseudogene TRBV3-2) to TRBJ2-7; 11 nucleotides align to TRBD1. Germline CDR1 reads LGHDT; CDR2 reads YNNKEL (reference sequence). The V segment lost 4 bases and the J segment 6 bases; nucleotides outside the gene matches: 11. This CDR3 contains 16 residues. Here the CDR3 reads CASSLGRRTGGVEQYF. The CDR3 coding sequence is TGTGCCAGCAGCCTTGGCCGCCGGACAGGGGGCGTCGAGCAGTACTTC.

This clone has a single count. CDR3 nucleotide sequence: TGTGCCAGCAGCCAAGCCCCAGAACCCACCTACGAGCAGTACTTC. This translates into CASSQAPEPTYEQYF. V gene TRBV3-1 (or the pseudogene TRBV3-2) combines with J gene TRBJ2-7; D not certain. V was shortened by 1 base and J by 2 bases, with 12 bases between the two germline ends. Germline CDR1 is LGHDT and CDR2 is YNNKEL (reference sequence). The CDR3 consists of 15 residues.

The CDR3 DNA follows: TGTGCCAGCAGTTCCGGACAGCTCTTCGGCTACACCTTC. Translating gives CASSSGQLFGYTF. V gene TRBV28 combines with J gene TRBJ1-2; tentative D call: TRBD1 (6 bases). This CDR3 has 13 residues. Per the germline V gene, CDR1 is MDHEN and CDR2 is SYDVKM. Trimming shortened V by 4 bases and J by 8 bases, and 14 bases separated the two germline ends.

The chain carries TRBV4-1 and TRBJ2-7; the match to TRBD1 covers 8 bases. CDR1 and CDR2 (germline): MGHRA, YSYEKL. The CDR3 consists of 15 residues. Unmatched junction bases numbered 8, after V lost 3 bases and J lost 4 bases. The chain's CDR3 is CASSQDDRGGYEQYF. CDR3 in DNA: TGCGCCAGCAGCCAGGACGACAGGGGCGGGTACGAGCAGTACTTC.

The chain couples TRBV19 to TRBJ1-1, with D unclear. Trimming cost V 4 bases and J 0 bases, with 12 bases left between them. The CDR3 has 15 residues. Germline V CDR1 and CDR2: LNHDA, SQIVND (reference sequence). CDR3 DNA: TGTGCCAGTAGTAAACCTTGGGCCGTGAACACTGAAGCTTTCTTT. This codes for CASSKPWAVNTEAFF.